The source of this T cell receptor beta chain is a study of immune evolution from preneoplasia to lung adenocarcinoma. Between about 2014 and 2018, patients underwent resection in Japan or China. The CDR3 runs 18 residues. V lost 1 base and J lost 6; bases outside the gene matches: 17. CDR1 and CDR2 (germline): SGHAT, FQNNGV. The data were produced by immunoSEQ multiplex PCR, yet TCRdb's version contains in-frame clones alone and is incomplete. The sample has over 13,000 clones; 80% are singletons. The count of this clone is one. Material for sequencing was FFPE minimally invasive lung adenocarcinoma tissue. The sequence was obtained from a person between 65 and 80 years old with lung adenocarcinoma. The chain is built from TRBV11-2 and TRBJ1-2, with TRBD1 matching 7 bases. The CDR3 region is CASSLVDSGGLLGNGYTF. CDR3 sequence (DNA): TGTGCCAGCAGCTTAGTAGATTCAGGGGGTCTGCTTGGGAATGGCTACACCTTC. Complete variable domain (other parts from reference TRBV11-2 and TRBJ1-2): EAGVAQSPRYKIIEKRQSVAFWCNPISGHATLYWYQQILGQGPKLLIQFQNNGVVDDSQLPKDRFSAERLKGVDSTLKIQPAKLEDSAVYLCASSLVDSGGLLGNGYTFGSGTRLTVV.